This TCR beta chain stems from a study of T-cell reconstitution after alpha-beta-depleted transplantation in children. Preparation of the TCRbeta library was carried out with unique molecular identifiers. TCRdb itself ran the PCR reads through MiXCR, one entry per CDR3 protein. The table has 580,000 or so distinct CDR3 sequences, more than 20% seen once. Germline-derived CDR1 and CDR2 are DFQATT and SNEGSKA (reference sequence). This CDR3 is 13 amino acids long. The V gene lost 3 bases and the J gene lost 1 base, with 9 bases spanning the gap. This clonotype was counted a few times. The sequence was collected from a boy in the first two years of life who had a stem cell transplant for acute myeloid leukemia, so the T cells may come from the graft donor. The genes are TRBV20-1 and TRBJ2-5; tentative D call: TRBD1 (5 bases). The starting material was PBMCs, mostly from graft donor cells, obtained 360 days after TCRalphabeta/CD19-depleted stem cell transplant. DNA of the CDR3: TGCAGTGCTAGCCCAGGGCTCCAAGAGACCCAGTACTTC. The encoded protein is CSASPGLQETQYF.